These T cell receptor beta chains were read from a single sample in a study of neurological immune-mediated disorders. In TCRdb, the 5' RACE reads were re-called with MiXCR into one record per CDR3 protein. The sample shows about 25,000 distinct CDR3 sequences, about 3.5% of them seen only once. Sequencing was performed on PBMCs. These receptors were obtained from a woman aged 25-40 years with multiple sclerosis. CDR3s include the opening cysteine and the closing phenylalanine or tryptophan. Each record gives: CDR3 protein, CDR3 DNA, V gene, D gene, J gene, clone size. A D gene is named only where the DNA matches it firmly. Some rows mark clone size as missing; the rest say once, few, many or name a class of expanded clone.

CSASVGRDQPQNF | TGCAGTGCTTCAGTGGGGAGGGATCAGCCCCAGAATTTT | TRBV20-1 | NA | TRBJ1-5 | many
CASSLVSGRGNTEAFF | TGTGCCAGCAGCTTAGTCAGCGGACGGGGGAACACTGAAGCTTTCTTT | TRBV7-2 | NA | TRBJ1-1 | many
CASSLTGETQYF | TGCGCCAGCAGCTTGACAGGAGAGACCCAGTACTTC | TRBV5-1 | NA | TRBJ2-5 | many
CSVEKSGQETQYF | TGCAGCGTTGAAAAAAGCGGACAAGAGACCCAGTACTTC | TRBV29-1 | NA | TRBJ2-5 | many
CASSPETGITDTQYF | TGTGCCAGCTCACCAGAGACAGGGATAACAGATACGCAGTATTTT | TRBV18 | TRBD1 | TRBJ2-3 | many
CASKNPSYEQYF | TGTGCCAGTAAAAACCCTTCCTACGAGCAGTACTTC | TRBV6-2/TRBV6-3 | NA | TRBJ2-7 | few
CASPPGQGTDTQYF | TGTGCCAGCCCACCGGGACAGGGGACAGATACGCAGTATTTT | TRBV5-8 | TRBD1 | TRBJ2-3 | many
CASSLRTSGRGEQFF | TGTGCCAGCAGTTTAAGAACTAGCGGGAGAGGGGAGCAGTTCTTC | TRBV27 | TRBD2 | TRBJ2-1 | many
CASSLLSRRNTEAFF | TGTGCCAGCAGTTTACTTTCACGGCGTAACACTGAAGCTTTCTTT | TRBV27 | NA | TRBJ1-1 | many
CASSQDAGVTYEQYF | TGCGCCAGCAGCCAAGACGCGGGGGTAACCTACGAGCAGTACTTC | TRBV4-1 | TRBD2 | TRBJ2-7 | many
CASSLRERGRGYTF | TGTGCCAGCAGCTTGCGGGAAAGGGGACGCGGCTACACCTTC | TRBV7-2 | NA | TRBJ1-2 | NA
CATRKGHLEYEQYF | TGTGCCACCAGGAAGGGACACCTCGAGTACGAGCAGTACTTC | TRBV24-1 | NA | TRBJ2-7 | many
CASSLYAQSYEQYF | TGTGCCAGCAGTCTATACGCACAGTCCTACGAGCAGTACTTC | TRBV12-3/TRBV12-4 | NA | TRBJ2-7 | many
CASSYYGTSEGDTQYF | TGTGCCAGCAGTTACTACGGGACTAGCGAGGGAGATACGCAGTATTTT | TRBV6-2/TRBV6-3 | TRBD2 | TRBJ2-3 | many
CASSPQEGFSPLNF | TGTGCCAGCAGTCCCCAGGAGGGGTTTTCACCCCTCAACTTT | TRBV6-1 | NA | TRBJ1-6 | NA
CSAPRTGVNEQFF | TGCAGTGCCCCCAGGACGGGGGTCAATGAGCAGTTCTTC | TRBV20-1 | NA | TRBJ2-1 | many
CASSRSGTNQETQYF | TGTGCCAGCAGCCGGAGCGGGACAAACCAAGAGACCCAGTACTTC | TRBV7-7 | NA | TRBJ2-5 | many
CASSRQRNYQETQYF | TGTGCCAGCTCACGACAACGAAATTACCAAGAGACCCAGTACTTC | TRBV18 | NA | TRBJ2-5 | many
CASSEGAHGYTF | TGTGCCAGCAGTGAGGGGGCTCATGGCTACACCTTC | TRBV6-1 | NA | TRBJ1-2 | many
CASSLVAGGPYNEQFF | TGCGCCAGCAGCTTGGTAGCGGGAGGCCCCTACAATGAGCAGTTCTTC | TRBV5-1 | TRBD2 | TRBJ2-1 | many
CSASPNRGEQFF | TGCAGTGCTAGCCCTAATCGCGGGGAGCAGTTCTTC | TRBV20-1 | NA | TRBJ2-1 | many
CASSLLGVMSDGELFF | TGTGCCAGCAGCTTGTTGGGGGTGATGTCGGACGGGGAGCTGTTTTTT | TRBV7-2 | NA | TRBJ2-2 | many
CASSLADKGDEQFF | TGCGCCAGCAGCTTGGCAGACAAGGGCGATGAGCAGTTCTTC | TRBV5-1 | NA | TRBJ2-1 | many
CASSRDRLSPLHF | TGTGCCAGCAGTCGGGACAGGCTTTCACCCCTCCACTTT | TRBV27 | TRBD1 | TRBJ1-6 | many
CASSVDGQPNYEQYF | TGTGCCAGCAGCGTAGATGGGCAGCCGAATTACGAGCAGTACTTC | TRBV9 | NA | TRBJ2-7 | many
CASSPPAGRGDNEQFF | TGTGCCAGCTCACCACCGGCCGGGCGCGGGGACAATGAGCAGTTCTTC | TRBV18 | NA | TRBJ2-1 | few
CASSFRQLGNRDQPQHF | TGTGCCAGCAGCTTCCGACAGTTGGGAAATAGAGATCAGCCCCAGCATTTT | TRBV7-2 | NA | TRBJ1-5 | NA
CASSRRDLNTGELFF | TGCGCCAGCAGTCGGAGGGATCTGAACACCGGGGAGCTGTTTTTT | TRBV4-1 | NA | TRBJ2-2 | many
CASSFNGARETQYF | TGTGCCAGCAGCTTTAATGGGGCGCGGGAGACCCAGTACTTC | TRBV7-2 | NA | TRBJ2-5 | many
CSATGSPTEAFF | TGCAGTGCTACAGGGTCACCCACTGAAGCTTTCTTT | TRBV20-1 | NA | TRBJ1-1 | many
CASRAGTFQFYGYTF | TGTGCCAGCAGGGCCGGGACCTTCCAGTTTTATGGCTACACCTTC | TRBV6-5 | NA | TRBJ1-2 | many
CASSQTLRNTEAFF | TGTGCCAGCAGCCAAACGTTAAGGAACACTGAAGCTTTCTTT | TRBV14 | NA | TRBJ1-1 | few
CASSLGRPSEQYF | TGCGCCAGCAGCTTGGGACGGCCCAGCGAGCAGTACTTC | TRBV5-1 | NA | TRBJ2-7 | many
CASNPGGSGANVLTF | TGTGCCAGCAACCCGGGGGGGTCTGGGGCCAACGTCCTGACTTTC | TRBV2 | TRBD2 | TRBJ2-6 | few
CASSKNSSYNEQFF | TGTGCCAGCAGCAAAAACAGCTCCTACAATGAGCAGTTCTTC | TRBV21-1 | NA | TRBJ2-1 | many
CASSLSPGLNTEAFF | TGCGCCAGCAGCTTGTCCCCGGGCTTGAACACTGAAGCTTTCTTT | TRBV5-1 | NA | TRBJ1-1 | many
CASSMTTGGRGYTF | TGCGCCAGCAGCATGACCACAGGGGGAAGAGGCTACACCTTC | TRBV5-1 | TRBD1 | TRBJ1-2 | many
CASRTTRTVNQPQHF | TGTGCCAGCAGAACCACGAGGACAGTCAATCAGCCCCAGCATTTT | TRBV6-6 | NA | TRBJ1-5 | many
CATSDFGGPGDEQFF | TGTGCCACCAGTGATTTTGGAGGACCAGGCGATGAGCAGTTCTTC | TRBV24-1 | NA | TRBJ2-1 | many
CASSPGAGRLEKLFF | TGTGCCAGCAGCCCAGGGGCGGGGAGGCTTGAAAAACTGTTTTTT | TRBV7-2 | NA | TRBJ1-4 | many
CASSRTGVAHEQYF | TGTGCCAGCAGTCGGACAGGGGTAGCCCACGAGCAGTACTTC | TRBV6-2/TRBV6-3 | TRBD1 | TRBJ2-7 | many